The T cell receptor beta chain described here comes from a study of blood T cell repertoires in COVID-19. As for the study in general: Sources were T cells, B-cell-depleted T cells, or PBMCs; the material itself was cDNA or gDNA.

The V gene end was trimmed by 7 bases and the J gene end by 7 bases; junction bases not matched to a gene: 8. The CDR3 spans 14 residues. The germline gives CDR1 LNHDA, CDR2 SQIVND (reference sequence). Libraries were prepared by immunoSEQ multiplex PCR; TCRdb keeps only in-frame clonotypes and omits some of them. The sample consists of more than 200,000 clones, around four fifths of them appearing once. This clone was seen a handful of times. This receptor was obtained from a man aged 60 to 75 with acute or convalescent COVID-19. The sequencing sample was made of peripheral blood. The V call is TRBV19, the J call TRBJ2-7; 12 bases map to TRBD1. CDR3 sequence reads: CASTVGQGAGEQYF. Here the CDR3 DNA reads TGTGCCAGTACAGTGGGACAGGGGGCTGGAGAGCAGTACTTC.